The 12 T cell receptor beta chains below were found in one sample sequenced in a study of blood T cell repertoires in COVID-19. Only in-frame clones appear in the TCRdb table, and some are missing; sequencing was by immunoSEQ multiplex PCR. The sample contains roughly 360,000 clones, approximately 77% of which appear only once. The sample taken for sequencing was peripheral blood. Receptors were obtained from a human donor with acute or convalescent COVID-19. The donor label of this sample is uncertain.

The rearrangement uses TRBV9 and TRBJ1-1; D unclear. The V gene's germline CDR1 is SGDLS and CDR2 YYNGEE. V was clipped by 0 bases and J by 1 base, with 13 bases between them. The CDR3 length is 16 residues. CDR3: CASSVVYRVSNTEAFF. The CDR3 DNA follows: TGTGCCAGCAGCGTAGTCTACAGAGTCTCGAACACTGAAGCTTTCTTT.

This clone was seen more than once but under ten times. This sequence joins TRBV25-1 and TRBJ1-5; tentatively, D is TRBD1 (5 bases). Germline CDR1 MGHDK, CDR2 SYGVNS. The V and J ends lost 1 base and 2 bases respectively, with 9 bases between them. The CDR3 is 15 residues long. The CDR3 sequence: CASSESGSGNQPQHF. The CDR3 DNA is TGTGCCAGCAGTGAATCAGGGTCTGGCAATCAGCCCCAGCATTTT.

The chain employs TRBV19 and TRBJ1-4; weak D call: TRBD1 (5 bases). The ends were cut back, 6 bases at V and 0 bases at J, with 20 bases in the middle. Per germline, CDR1 LNHDA and CDR2 SQIVND (reference sequence). This CDR3 comprises 18 residues. The CDR3 DNA is TGTGCCAGTAGACGTGGGAGGGGTCCTCCTGCAACTAATGAAAAACTGTTTTTT. It yields the protein CASRRGRGPPATNEKLFF.

This rearrangement joins TRBV5-4 to TRBJ1-2, with D possibly being TRBD1 (6 bases). V was cut by 0 bases and J by 7 bases, with 13 bases left in between. This CDR3 contains 14 residues. Germline CDR1 is SGHNT and CDR2 is YYREEE (reference sequence). The CDR3 nucleotides are TGTGCCAGCAGCTTGGTCGGGGGGCAGGGTGGCTACACCTTC. Its protein is CASSLVGGQGGYTF.

This chain uses TRBV27 with TRBJ2-6, with TRBD2 matching 13 bases. The CDR3 is 17 residues long. The V gene's germline CDR1 is MNHEY and CDR2 SMNVEV (reference sequence). J lost 3 bases, V lost 6 bases, and 5 bases had no gene match. The CDR3 reads CASRKGLAGVGANVLTF. In DNA form, the CDR3 reads TGTGCCAGCAGGAAAGGACTAGCGGGGGTTGGGGCCAACGTCCTGACTTTC.

V gene TRBV6-5 combines with J gene TRBJ2-1; D gene unclear. With 2 bases removed from V and 5 bases from J, the gap between germline ends came to 7 bases. In germline, CDR1 is MNHEY, CDR2 SVGAGI. The CDR3 has 13 residues. The CDR3 nucleotides read TGTGCCAGCAGTTACAACACCCACAATGAGCAGTTCTTC. This codes for CASSYNTHNEQFF.

The chain joins TRBV4-1 to TRBJ1-5, with a tentative D call TRBD1 (5 bases). The germline CDR1 and CDR2 sequences are MGHRA and YSYEKL. Deletions cut 1 base from V and 2 bases from J, with 12 bases between. This CDR3 is built from 16 residues. This chain's CDR3 is CASSQGGRAGNQPQHF. CDR3 bases: TGCGCCAGCAGCCAAGGGGGCAGGGCGGGCAATCAGCCCCAGCATTTT.

The chain employs TRBV6-5 and TRBJ1-2; D is perhaps TRBD1 (5 bases). Trimming took off 7 bases at V and 5 bases at J, with 14 bases between the two ends. Germline lookup yields CDR1 MNHEY and CDR2 SVGAGI. The CDR3 has 13 amino acids. CDR3 DNA sequence: TGTGCCAGCAAGGGCAGGGCGGGATATGGCTACACCTTC. Its protein is CASKGRAGYGYTF.

The chain combines TRBV5-1 with TRBJ2-3, with TRBD1 matching 9 bases. This CDR3 contains 16 residues. Germline assignment: CDR1 SGHRS and CDR2 YFSETQ. V trimming: 3 bases; J trimming: 1 base; junction bases outside the gene matches: 6. The CDR3 loop is CASSWGTGRGTDTQYF. The CDR3 bases are TGCGCCAGCAGCTGGGGGACAGGGAGAGGCACAGATACGCAGTATTTT.

The rearrangement uses TRBV9 and TRBJ1-3; 7 nucleotides line up with TRBD1. Germline lookup yields CDR1 SGDLS and CDR2 YYNGEE. The CDR3 has 14 amino acids. The V and J ends lost 3 bases and 8 bases, in that order; junction bases with no gene match: 8. The CDR3 loop reads CASSARQGSDTIYF. The CDR3 nucleotides are TGTGCCAGCAGCGCCAGACAGGGCTCGGACACCATATATTTT.

V is TRBV30 and J is TRBJ1-3; D remains unclear. Per the germline V gene, CDR1 is GTSNPN and CDR2 is SVGIG (reference sequence). With 2 bases removed from V and 0 bases from J, the gap between germline ends came to 5 bases. This CDR3 contains 13 residues. CDR3 in DNA: TGTGCCTGGAGTCGGTCCTCTGGAAACACCATATATTTT. It translates to CAWSRSSGNTIYF.

The V call is TRBV7-8, the J call TRBJ2-7; D is possibly TRBD1 (6 bases). The CDR3 loop spans 15 amino acids. In germline, CDR1 is SGHVS, CDR2 FQNEAQ. V lost 1 base and J lost 2, with 12 bases in between. CDR3 coding DNA: TGTGCCAGCAGCTTAGATACGGACAGTACCTACGAGCAGTACTTC. Residues: CASSLDTDSTYEQYF. The variable domain in full, completed from reference TRBV7-8 and TRBJ2-7, reads GAGVSQSPRYKVAKRGQDVALRCDPISGHVSLFWYQQALGQGPEFLTYFQNEAQLDKSGLPSDRFFAERPEGSVSTLKIQRTQQEDSAVYLCASSLDTDSTYEQYFGPGTRLTVT.